This T cell receptor beta chain was retrieved from a study of blood T cell repertoires in COVID-19. On the study more broadly: Italy, Spain and the United States were the sources of the convalescent and acute COVID-19 samples. PBMCs, B-cell-depleted T cells, or T cells were the source of the cDNA or gDNA that made up the material.

Only one count was recorded for this clone. This CDR3 comprises 13 residues. Germline CDR1 and CDR2: LGHDT and YNNKEL (reference sequence). Trimming stripped 3 bases from V and 3 bases from J, with 8 bases between. Original data processing: How many nucleated cells were present was estimated from reference gene primer amplification. Clones were read by immunoSEQ multiplex PCR, and TCRdb kept only the in-frame ones, dropping some. D and trimming come from the DNA, and the V and J calls and clone size come from that table. Among about 180,000 clones, 80% to 90% were seen once, and the ten largest hold over 7%.

Sequenced: peripheral blood. The chain couples TRBV3-1 (or the pseudogene TRBV3-2) to TRBJ1-2; maybe TRBD1 (5 bases). This TCR derives from a man between 50 and 59 years old with active or convalescent COVID-19. The CDR3 DNA is TGTGCCAGCAGCCAGGGGCAGGACTATGGCTACACCTTC. Its protein is CASSQGQDYGYTF.